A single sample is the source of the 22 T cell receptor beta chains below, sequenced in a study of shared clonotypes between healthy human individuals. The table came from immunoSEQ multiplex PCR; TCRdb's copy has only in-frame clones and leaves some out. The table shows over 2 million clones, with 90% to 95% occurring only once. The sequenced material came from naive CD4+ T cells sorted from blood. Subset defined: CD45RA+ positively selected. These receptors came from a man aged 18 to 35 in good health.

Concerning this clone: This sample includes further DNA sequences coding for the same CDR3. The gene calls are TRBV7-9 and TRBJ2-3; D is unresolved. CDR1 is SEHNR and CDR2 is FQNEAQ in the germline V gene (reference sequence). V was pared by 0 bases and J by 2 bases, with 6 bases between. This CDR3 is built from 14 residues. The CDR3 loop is CASSLAGYTDTQYF. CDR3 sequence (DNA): TGTGCCAGCAGCTTAGCGGGGTACACAGATACGCAGTATTTT.

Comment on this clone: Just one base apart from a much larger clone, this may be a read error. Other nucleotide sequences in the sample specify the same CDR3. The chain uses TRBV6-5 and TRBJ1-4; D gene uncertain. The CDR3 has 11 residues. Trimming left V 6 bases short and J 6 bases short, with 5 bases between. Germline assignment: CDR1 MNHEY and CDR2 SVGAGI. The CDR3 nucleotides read TGTGCCAGCAGGCGGGATGAAAAACTGTTTTTT. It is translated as CASRRDEKLFF.

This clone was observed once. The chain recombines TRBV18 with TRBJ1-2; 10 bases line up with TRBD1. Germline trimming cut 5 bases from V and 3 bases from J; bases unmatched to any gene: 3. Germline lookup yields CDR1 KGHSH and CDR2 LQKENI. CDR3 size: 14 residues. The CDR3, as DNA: TGTGCCAGCTCATATGGACAGGGGGACTATGGCTACACCTTC. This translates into CASSYGQGDYGYTF.

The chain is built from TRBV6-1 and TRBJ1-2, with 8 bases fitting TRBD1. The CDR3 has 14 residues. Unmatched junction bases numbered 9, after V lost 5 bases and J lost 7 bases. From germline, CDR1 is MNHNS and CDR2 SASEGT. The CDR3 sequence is CASSRQDREGGYTF. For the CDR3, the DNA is TGTGCCAGCAGTAGACAGGACAGGGAGGGTGGCTACACCTTC.

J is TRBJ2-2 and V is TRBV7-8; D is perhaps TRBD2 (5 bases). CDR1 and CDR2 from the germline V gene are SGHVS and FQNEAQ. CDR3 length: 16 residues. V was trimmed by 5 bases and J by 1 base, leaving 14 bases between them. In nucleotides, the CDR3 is TGTGCCAGCAGCCCGGTTGGTACTAGGAACACCGGGGAGCTGTTTTTT. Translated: CASSPVGTRNTGELFF.

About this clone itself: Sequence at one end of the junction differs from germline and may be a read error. DNA for the CDR3: TGTGCCAGCAGTTACCCAGGACACTCGGAGACCCGGTACTTC. Translated: CASSYPGHSETRYF. The V gene is TRBV6-5, the J gene TRBJ2-5; D is perhaps TRBD1 (5 bases). CDR3 length: 14 residues. Germline values: CDR1 MNHEY, CDR2 SVGAGI.

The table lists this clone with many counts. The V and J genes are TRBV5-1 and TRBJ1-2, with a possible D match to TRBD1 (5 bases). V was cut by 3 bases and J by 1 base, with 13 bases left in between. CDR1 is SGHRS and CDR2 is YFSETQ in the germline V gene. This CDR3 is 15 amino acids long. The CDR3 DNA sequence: TGCGCCAGCAGCTCGACAGATTACCTTAACTATGGCTACACCTTC. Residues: CASSSTDYLNYGYTF.

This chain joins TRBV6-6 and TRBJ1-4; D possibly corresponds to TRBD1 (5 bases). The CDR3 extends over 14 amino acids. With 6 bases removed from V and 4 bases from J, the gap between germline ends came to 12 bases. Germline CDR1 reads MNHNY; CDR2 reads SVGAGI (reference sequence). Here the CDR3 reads CASRSRDDNEKLFF. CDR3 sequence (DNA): TGTGCCAGCAGGTCCAGGGACGATAATGAAAAACTGTTTTTT.

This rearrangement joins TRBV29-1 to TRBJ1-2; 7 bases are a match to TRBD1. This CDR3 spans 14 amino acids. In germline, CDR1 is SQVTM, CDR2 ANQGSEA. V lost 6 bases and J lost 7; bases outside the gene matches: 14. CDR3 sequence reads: CSVQQGGTVGGYTF. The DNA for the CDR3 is TGCAGCGTCCAACAAGGGGGGACAGTTGGTGGCTACACCTTC.

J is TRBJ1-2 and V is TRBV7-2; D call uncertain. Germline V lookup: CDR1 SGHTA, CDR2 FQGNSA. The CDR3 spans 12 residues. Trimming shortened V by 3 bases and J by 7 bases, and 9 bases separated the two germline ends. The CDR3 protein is CASSFAQGGYTF. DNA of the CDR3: TGTGCCAGCAGCTTTGCCCAAGGTGGCTACACCTTC. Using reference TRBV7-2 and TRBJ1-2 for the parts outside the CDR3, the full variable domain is GAGVSQSPSNKVTEKGKDVELRCDPISGHTALYWYRQSLGQGLEFLIYFQGNSAPDKSGLPSDRFSAERTGGSVSTLTIQRTQQEDSAVYLCASSFAQGGYTFGSGTRLTVV.

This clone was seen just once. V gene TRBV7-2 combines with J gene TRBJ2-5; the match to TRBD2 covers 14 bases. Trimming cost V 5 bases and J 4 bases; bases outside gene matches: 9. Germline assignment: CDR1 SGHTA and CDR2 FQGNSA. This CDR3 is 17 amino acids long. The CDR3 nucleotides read TGTGCCAGCAGCCCTTTCACCGGGACTAGCGGGAGAGAGACCCAGTACTTC. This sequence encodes CASSPFTGTSGRETQYF.

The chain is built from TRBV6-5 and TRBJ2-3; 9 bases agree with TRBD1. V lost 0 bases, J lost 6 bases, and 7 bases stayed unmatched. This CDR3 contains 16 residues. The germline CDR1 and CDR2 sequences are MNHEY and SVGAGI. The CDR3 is CASSYSGTGKSDTQYF. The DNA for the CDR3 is TGTGCCAGCAGTTACTCGGGGACAGGGAAGTCGGATACGCAGTATTTT.

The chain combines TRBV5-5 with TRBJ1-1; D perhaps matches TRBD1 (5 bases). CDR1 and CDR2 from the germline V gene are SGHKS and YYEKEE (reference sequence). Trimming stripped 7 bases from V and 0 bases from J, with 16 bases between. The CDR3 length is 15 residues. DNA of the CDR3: TGTGCCAGCGGGGATGGGTGGGGCATGAACACTGAAGCTTTCTTT. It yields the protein CASGDGWGMNTEAFF.

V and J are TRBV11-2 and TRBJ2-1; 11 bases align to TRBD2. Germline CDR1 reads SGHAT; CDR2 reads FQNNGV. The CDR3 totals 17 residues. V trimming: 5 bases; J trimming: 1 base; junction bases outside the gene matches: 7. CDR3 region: CASSLRLAGKSYNEQFF. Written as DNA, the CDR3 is TGTGCCAGCAGCCTAAGACTAGCGGGAAAGTCCTACAATGAGCAGTTCTTC.

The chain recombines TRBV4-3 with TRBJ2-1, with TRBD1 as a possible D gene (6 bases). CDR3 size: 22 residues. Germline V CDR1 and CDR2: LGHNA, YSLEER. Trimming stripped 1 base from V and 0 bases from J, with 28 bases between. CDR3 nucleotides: TGCGCCAGCAGCCAAGGTTCCGATTTCAGGGGCCCGATCAGGAGCTCCTACAATGAGCAGTTCTTC. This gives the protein CASSQGSDFRGPIRSSYNEQFF.

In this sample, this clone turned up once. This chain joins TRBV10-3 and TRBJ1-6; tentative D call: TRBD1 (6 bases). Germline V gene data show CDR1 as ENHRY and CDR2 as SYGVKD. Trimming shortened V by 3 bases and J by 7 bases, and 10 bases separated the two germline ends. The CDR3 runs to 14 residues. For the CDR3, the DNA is TGTGCCATCAGTGAACAGGGTCTAAATTCACCCCTCCACTTT. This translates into CAISEQGLNSPLHF.

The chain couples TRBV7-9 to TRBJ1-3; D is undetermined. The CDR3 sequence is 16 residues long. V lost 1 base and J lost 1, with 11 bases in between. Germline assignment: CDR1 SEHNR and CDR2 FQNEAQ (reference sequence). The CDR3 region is CASSLEGSGSGNTIYF. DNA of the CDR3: TGTGCCAGCAGCTTAGAGGGCAGCGGGTCTGGAAACACCATATATTTT.

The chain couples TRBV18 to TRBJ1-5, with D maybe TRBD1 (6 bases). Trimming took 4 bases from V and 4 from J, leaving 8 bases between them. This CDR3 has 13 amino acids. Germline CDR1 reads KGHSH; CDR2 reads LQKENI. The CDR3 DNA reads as TGTGCCAGCTCACGGGACATAAATCAGCCCCAGCATTTT. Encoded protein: CASSRDINQPQHF.

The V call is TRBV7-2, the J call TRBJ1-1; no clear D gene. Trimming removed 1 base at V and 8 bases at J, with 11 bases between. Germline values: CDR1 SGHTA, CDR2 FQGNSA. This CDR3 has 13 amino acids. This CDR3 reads CASSLEIPQEAFF. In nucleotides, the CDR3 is TGTGCCAGCAGCTTAGAGATCCCCCAGGAAGCTTTCTTT.

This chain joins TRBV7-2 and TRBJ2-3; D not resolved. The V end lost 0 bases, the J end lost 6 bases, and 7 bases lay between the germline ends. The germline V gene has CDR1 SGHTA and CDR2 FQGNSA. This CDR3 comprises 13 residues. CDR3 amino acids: CASSLALRDTQYF. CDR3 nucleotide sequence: TGTGCCAGCAGCTTAGCCCTTAGGGATACGCAGTATTTT.

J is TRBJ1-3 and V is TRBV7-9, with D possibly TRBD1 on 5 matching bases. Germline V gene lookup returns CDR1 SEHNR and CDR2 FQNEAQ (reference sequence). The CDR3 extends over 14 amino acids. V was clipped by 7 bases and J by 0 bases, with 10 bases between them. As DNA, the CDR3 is TGTGCCAGCACCCTGGGGCCCTCTGGAAACACCATATATTTT. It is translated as CASTLGPSGNTIYF. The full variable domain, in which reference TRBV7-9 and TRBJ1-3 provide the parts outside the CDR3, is DTGVSQNPRHKITKRGQNVTFRCDPISEHNRLYWYRQTLGQGPEFLTYFQNEAQLEKSRLLSDRFSAERPKGSFSTLEIQRTEQGDSAMYLCASTLGPSGNTIYFGEGSWLTVV.

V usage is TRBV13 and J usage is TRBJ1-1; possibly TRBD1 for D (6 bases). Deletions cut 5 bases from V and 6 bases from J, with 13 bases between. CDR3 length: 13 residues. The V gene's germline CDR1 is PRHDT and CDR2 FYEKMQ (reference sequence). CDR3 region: CASSLTGTSEAFF. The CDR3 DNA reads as TGTGCCAGCAGCCTCACAGGGACGTCTGAAGCTTTCTTT.